The 32 T cell receptor beta chains below all came from one sample that was sequenced in a study of metastatic and nonmetastatic thyroid tumors. Each patient went into thyroid surgery without having received any treatment. Through MiXCR, TCRdb re-clonotyped the PCR reads. The data hold tens of thousands of clones, with around a sixth observed a single time. Sequencing used blood. The receptors come from a female donor with papillary thyroid cancer or a benign thyroid nodule (not recorded which). Some clones in this sample may be carry-over from other donors' samples.

This clone occurred a few times. This chain joins TRBV9 and TRBJ2-2, with 8 bases lining up with TRBD2. Looked up from germline, CDR1 is SGDLS and CDR2 is YYNGEE. The CDR3 consists of 15 residues. With V trimmed by 4 bases and J by 7 bases, 9 bases remained unmatched. CDR3 amino acids: CASSSGGGKDGELFF. The CDR3 region has the DNA TGTGCCAGCAGCTCCGGGGGGGGGAAGGACGGGGAGCTGTTTTTT.

For this clone: A much larger clonotype is one base distant, so this may be a read error. Other DNA sequences in the sample encode the same CDR3. This chain joins TRBV4-2 and TRBJ2-1; TRBD2 matches 10 bases. V lost 0 bases and J lost 10; bases outside the gene matches: 9. This CDR3 has 16 residues. From germline, CDR1 is LGHNA and CDR2 YNFKEQ. CDR3 in DNA: TGTGCCAGCAGCCAAGATGCTAGCGGGAGCCAGGGGGAGCAGTTCTTC. The encoded protein is CASSQDASGSQGEQFF.

In the case of this clone: Being one base from a much bigger clone, this may be a read error. V is TRBV7-2 and J is TRBJ1-4; D unresolved. Germline lookup yields CDR1 SGHTA and CDR2 FQGNSA. This CDR3 has 13 amino acids. V lost 3 bases and J 5 bases, leaving 7 bases between the germline ends. CDR3 bases: TGTGCCAGCAGCTTCCTCTTAAATGAAAAACTGTTTTTT. The encoded protein is CASSFLLNEKLFF.

This clone has a count of ten or more. The chain joins TRBV20-1 to TRBJ2-2; the D gene is possibly TRBD1 (5 bases). The CDR3 is made up of 14 amino acids. CDR1 and CDR2 (germline): DFQATT, SNEGSKA (reference sequence). Trimming removed 0 bases at V and 3 bases at J, with 8 bases between. CDR3 bases: TGCAGTGCTAGAGATCTAGGGGACACCGGGGAGCTGTTTTTT. Its protein is CSARDLGDTGELFF.

The chain is built from TRBV5-6 and TRBJ2-1, with 9 bases matching TRBD1. Trimming cost V 4 bases and J 2 bases; bases outside gene matches: 7. This CDR3 region has 16 residues. Germline CDR1 is SGHDT and CDR2 is YYEEEE. The CDR3 reads CASSLPGTGPYNEQFF. DNA of the CDR3: TGTGCCAGCAGCCTACCCGGGACAGGGCCCTACAATGAGCAGTTCTTC.

This clone was found many times. The V gene is TRBV3-1, the J gene TRBJ1-1, with a possible D match to TRBD1 (6 bases). There are 14 residues in the CDR3. Germline assignment: CDR1 LGHDT and CDR2 YNNKEL (reference sequence). Trimming pared 4 bases from V and 0 bases from J, leaving 9 bases between. CDR3 DNA: TGTGCCAGCAGCCTGGGGACAATGAACACTGAAGCTTTCTTT. As protein: CASSLGTMNTEAFF. The variable domain in full, completed from reference TRBV3-1 and TRBJ1-1, reads DTAVSQTPKYLVTQMGNDKSIKCEQNLGHDTMYWYKQDSKKFLKIMFSYNNKELIINETVPNRFSPKSPDKAHLNLHINSLELGDSAVYFCASSLGTMNTEAFFGQGTRLTVV.

The sample holds many counts of this clone. The V and J genes are TRBV27 and TRBJ1-4; possibly TRBD1 for D (5 bases). V was cut by 3 bases and J by 5 bases, with 16 bases left in between. Germline V gene data show CDR1 as MNHEY and CDR2 as SMNVEV (reference sequence). The CDR3 is 16 amino acids. CDR3: CASSLSGGSENEKLFF. CDR3 DNA sequence: TGTGCCAGCAGTTTGTCGGGGGGGTCGGAAAATGAAAAACTGTTTTTT.

This clone was recorded many times. V gene TRBV6-1 combines with J gene TRBJ2-3, with unresolved D. Germline loops: CDR1 MNHNS, CDR2 SASEGT. The V end lost 5 bases, the J end lost 5 bases, and 17 bases lay between the germline ends. CDR3 size: 15 residues. The DNA for the CDR3 is TGTGCCAGCAGTTCCTTGTCCTACTCTCGAGATACGCAGTATTTT. Protein sequence: CASSSLSYSRDTQYF.

This clone was counted at least ten times. It may be a read error: a sequence one base away is much more abundant. This sample includes further DNA sequences coding for the same CDR3. V gene TRBV25-1 combines with J gene TRBJ1-4; 7 bases are a match to TRBD1. This CDR3 is 15 amino acids long. Germline V lookup: CDR1 MGHDK, CDR2 SYGVNS. The CDR3 here is CASSESGRGREKLFF. CDR3 nucleotide sequence: TGCGCCAGCAGTGAATCGGGTAGGGGGCGTGAAAAACTGTTTTTT.

CDR3 in DNA: TGCAGTGCCGCGACAGACCAAGAGACCCAGTACTTC. This encodes CSAATDQETQYF. The gene calls are TRBV20-1 and TRBJ2-5; tentatively, D is TRBD1 (5 bases). CDR1 is DFQATT and CDR2 is SNEGSKA in the germline V gene (reference sequence). CDR3 length: 12 amino acids. Deletions cut 6 bases from V and 0 bases from J, with 8 bases between.

Many counts were recorded for this clone. The chain links TRBV12-3 or TRBV12-4 to TRBJ2-1, with D tentatively TRBD2 (6 bases). Trimming removed 7 bases at V and 5 bases at J, with 15 bases between. The CDR3 consists of 14 residues. Here the CDR3 DNA reads TGTGCCAGCACCCCAGCAACGGGAGACAATGAGCAGTTCTTC. Translated, it gives CASTPATGDNEQFF.

Concerning this clone: Relative to the germline gene, one junction end is altered; a read error may explain this. V usage is TRBV15 and J usage is TRBJ2-3; tentatively, D is TRBD2 (6 bases). Germline CDR1 and CDR2: LNHNV and YYDKDF (reference sequence). This CDR3 contains 17 residues. CDR3: CATSTGLDGSATYTQYF. Written as DNA, the CDR3 is TGTGCCACCAGCACAGGTTTGGACGGGAGTGCCACATATACGCAGTATTTT.

This clone was seen repeatedly, ten times or more. Other DNA sequences from this sample encode an identical CDR3 as well. The chain combines TRBV25-1 with TRBJ1-3; TRBD1 might be the D (5 bases). V lost 2 bases and J 0 bases, leaving 8 bases between the germline ends. This CDR3 has 15 amino acids. CDR1 MGHDK and CDR2 SYGVNS come from the germline V gene. CDR3 nucleotide sequence: TGTGCCAGCAGTGAAGACAGCTTCTCTGGAAACACCATATATTTT. Translation: CASSEDSFSGNTIYF.

Many counts were recorded for this clone. This chain joins TRBV19 and TRBJ2-3; D uncertain. The CDR3 length is 14 residues. Germline values: CDR1 LNHDA, CDR2 SQIVND (reference sequence). Trimming left V 1 base short and J 0 bases short, with 5 bases between. CDR3 protein: CASSIVHSTDTQYF. The CDR3 DNA reads as TGTGCCAGTAGTATAGTCCACAGCACAGATACGCAGTATTTT. Looking up the rest from reference TRBV19 and TRBJ2-3 gives the full variable domain: DGGITQSPKYLFRKEGQNVTLSCEQNLNHDAMYWYRQDPGQGLRLIYYSQIVNDFQKGDIAEGYSVSREKKESFPLTVTSAQKNPTAFYLCASSIVHSTDTQYFGPGTRLTVL.

This clone has a handful of counts. The gene calls are TRBV12-3 or TRBV12-4 and TRBJ1-3; D perhaps matches TRBD1 (6 bases). With 7 bases removed from V and 0 bases from J, the gap between germline ends came to 16 bases. The CDR3 length is 16 residues. Here the CDR3 DNA reads TGTGCCAGCATCCGTACAGGGATACTCTCTGGAAACACCATATATTTT. It specifies CASIRTGILSGNTIYF.

This clone was seen a few times. The identical CDR3 is also encoded by other nucleotide sequences in the sample. J is TRBJ2-2 and V is TRBV10-3; 14 bases map to TRBD2. The CDR3 length is 17 residues. Germline trimming cut 9 bases from V and 3 bases from J; bases unmatched to any gene: 9. CDR1 is ENHRY, CDR2 SYGVKD, per germline. The CDR3 DNA reads TGTGCCATAACATCACCGGGACTAGCGGGAGACACCGGGGAGCTGTTTTTT. Translating it yields CAITSPGLAGDTGELFF.

This clone showed up many times. The CDR3 DNA reads TGTGCCAGCAGTCCCCGGTATTACCGGGATAGCAATCAGCCCCAGCATTTT. This sequence encodes CASSPRYYRDSNQPQHF. The chain recombines TRBV28 with TRBJ1-5; D remains ambiguous. The germline CDR1 and CDR2 sequences are MDHEN and SYDVKM. Trimming shortened V by 5 bases and J by 0 bases, and 17 bases separated the two germline ends. CDR3 length: 17 amino acids.

This clone occurred a few times. Compared with germline, one end of the junction differs, possibly owing to a read error. CDR3 region: CASSAGTYGHTF. As DNA, the CDR3 is TGTGCCAGCAGTGCTGGTACATATGGCCACACCTTC. V gene TRBV9 combines with J gene TRBJ1-2; unclear D gene. This CDR3 is 12 amino acids long. The germline gives CDR1 SGDLS, CDR2 YYNGEE.

A few counts support this clone. The gene calls are TRBV6-1 and TRBJ2-7; 12 bases agree with TRBD1. Looked up from germline, CDR1 is MNHNS and CDR2 is SASEGT. The CDR3 has 14 amino acids. J was trimmed by 7 bases and V by 5 bases; bases with no gene match: 6. This CDR3 reads CASSSGTGGSEQYF. The CDR3 nucleotides are TGTGCCAGCAGTTCAGGGACAGGGGGCAGTGAGCAGTACTTC.

This clone was counted at least ten times. The chain combines TRBV30 with TRBJ2-5, with D maybe TRBD1 (6 bases). The germline gives CDR1 GTSNPN, CDR2 SVGIG (reference sequence). This CDR3 has 14 residues. Trimming took 3 bases from V and 2 from J, leaving 13 bases between them. The CDR3 loop is CAWRVMGAQETQYF. As DNA, the CDR3 is TGTGCCTGGAGGGTAATGGGGGCACAAGAGACCCAGTACTTC.

This clone occurred many times. The chain is built from TRBV30 and TRBJ2-1, with 11 bases fitting TRBD2. This CDR3 has 15 amino acids. Trimming at V came to 3 bases and at J to 1 base, leaving 2 bases not matched to a gene. CDR1 and CDR2 (germline): GTSNPN, SVGIG (reference sequence). The CDR3 here is CAWRGTSGSYNEQFF. The CDR3 DNA reads TGTGCCTGGAGGGGGACTAGCGGATCCTACAATGAGCAGTTCTTC.

This clone showed up many times. The rearrangement joins TRBV19 to TRBJ2-5; no definite D call. V dropped 4 bases and J dropped 4 bases, with 7 bases sitting between them. CDR3 size: 12 residues. Per the germline V gene, CDR1 is LNHDA and CDR2 is SQIVND (reference sequence). CDR3: CASSRSRETQYF. The CDR3 bases are TGTGCCAGTAGTAGGTCGAGAGAGACCCAGTACTTC.

V and J are TRBV11-3 and TRBJ1-1; TRBD1 is a possible D gene (6 bases). The germline CDR1 and CDR2 sequences are SGHNT and YENEEA. The CDR3 sequence is 13 residues long. V lost 6 bases and J 6 bases, leaving 14 bases between the germline ends. CDR3 nucleotide sequence: TGTGCCAGCAGTCGCATCAGGGGTGCTGAAGCTTTCTTT. Translating it yields CASSRIRGAEAFF.

This clone appeared a few times. The V gene is TRBV5-1, the J gene TRBJ2-7; no definite D call. Per germline, CDR1 SGHRS and CDR2 YFSETQ. The CDR3 has 13 residues. Between the trimmed V and J ends, which lost 2 bases and 6 bases, there was a span of 12 bases. CDR3 bases: TGCGCCAGCAGCTTTCTTACGGGCAGCGAGCAGTACTTC. Translation: CASSFLTGSEQYF. Combining the CDR3 with reference TRBV5-1 and TRBJ2-7 gives the whole variable domain KAGVTQTPRYLIKTRGQQVTLSCSPISGHRSVSWYQQTPGQGLQFLFEYFSETQRNKGNFPGRFSGRQFSNSRSEMNVSTLELGDSALYLCASSFLTGSEQYFGPGTRLTVT.

In this sample, this clone turned up a few times. The junction and the germline gene differ at one end; a read error may be behind it. The genes are TRBV2 and TRBJ2-7; D unresolved. Germline assignment: CDR1 SNHLY and CDR2 FYNNEI. This CDR3 spans 15 amino acids. For the CDR3, the DNA is TGTGCCAGCAGGGTGTTCCTACCTCCTTCCTACGAGCAGCACTTC. Encoded protein: CASRVFLPPSYEQHF.

This clone was observed many times. This chain joins TRBV7-9 and TRBJ2-6, with D unclear. Germline-derived CDR1 and CDR2 are SEHNR and FQNEAQ (reference sequence). The V end was cut by 1 base, the J end by 0 bases, with 10 bases between. This CDR3 has 17 amino acids. This CDR3 reads CASSLGSWISGANVLTF. In nucleotides, the CDR3 is TGTGCCAGCAGCTTAGGTTCGTGGATCTCTGGGGCCAACGTCCTGACTTTC.

This clone was detected ten times or more. The gene calls are TRBV9 and TRBJ2-1, with TRBD2 identical over 10 bases. The CDR3 consists of 15 residues. CDR1 and CDR2 from the germline V gene are SGDLS and YYNGEE. The J segment lost 3 bases and the V segment lost 3 bases, leaving 3 bases of the junction unmatched. CDR3 sequence (DNA): TGTGCCAGCAGCGCTAGACTAGCGGGCTACAATGAGCAGTTCTTC. This sequence encodes CASSARLAGYNEQFF.

This chain connects TRBV30 to TRBJ1-2; D might be TRBD1 (5 bases). CDR3 length equals 10 residues. The V gene's germline CDR1 is GTSNPN and CDR2 SVGIG (reference sequence). V dropped 8 bases and J dropped 4 bases, with 8 bases sitting between them. In DNA form, the CDR3 reads TGTGCCGGAGGGGTCTATGGCTACACCTTC. It specifies CAGGVYGYTF.

This clone came up many times. The V gene is TRBV3-1, the J gene TRBJ1-5; no definite D call. The ends were cut back, 1 base at V and 6 bases at J, with 7 bases in the middle. This CDR3 has 13 amino acids. Germline V gene sequence: CDR1 LGHDT, CDR2 YNNKEL (reference sequence). The CDR3 nucleotides read TGTGCCAGCAGCCAAGCTGCGGGTCAGCCCCAGCATTTT. Amino acid sequence: CASSQAAGQPQHF. Complete variable domain (other parts from reference TRBV3-1 and TRBJ1-5): DTAVSQTPKYLVTQMGNDKSIKCEQNLGHDTMYWYKQDSKKFLKIMFSYNNKELIINETVPNRFSPKSPDKAHLNLHINSLELGDSAVYFCASSQAAGQPQHFGDGTRLSIL.

The sample holds many counts of this clone. This chain links TRBV6-4 with TRBJ2-1; 9 bases align to TRBD1. Germline loops: CDR1 MRHNA, CDR2 SNTAGT. After removal of 0 bases from V and 7 bases from J, the junction contained 4 bases not matched to a gene. This CDR3 comprises 15 residues. CDR3 sequence reads: CASSDSSTGGNEQFF. CDR3 bases: TGTGCCAGCAGTGACTCCTCGACAGGGGGAAATGAGCAGTTCTTC.

This rearrangement joins TRBV20-1 to TRBJ2-5; maybe TRBD1 (6 bases). The germline V gene encodes CDR1 DFQATT and CDR2 SNEGSKA (reference sequence). This CDR3 is built from 13 residues. Trimming shortened V by 4 bases and J by 2 bases, and 11 bases separated the two germline ends. The CDR3 bases are TGCAGTGCTAAGGGACATTCACAAGAGACCCAGTACTTC. It translates to CSAKGHSQETQYF.

There are many counts of this clone. V is TRBV6-1 and J is TRBJ2-1; 7 nucleotides agree with TRBD2. V was clipped by 7 bases and J by 6 bases; unmatched bases: 6. Germline V gene lookup returns CDR1 MNHNS and CDR2 SASEGT. This CDR3 is built from 13 residues. The CDR3, as DNA: TGTGCCAGCACCCCCTCGGGGGGCAATGAGCAGTTCTTC. Translated, it gives CASTPSGGNEQFF.